This passage covers 23 T cell receptor beta chains from one sample sequenced in a study of T cells after yellow fever vaccination. TCRdb reprocessed the 5' RACE reads with MiXCR, giving one entry per CDR3 protein. Seen here are a few hundred thousand distinct CDR3 sequences, roughly 9% observed once, and the top ten hold over 3%. The sequencing used CD4+ T cells sorted from PBMCs, collected 5 days after the yellow fever booster vaccination. These receptors were obtained from a man in his late teens or twenties who received the YFV17D yellow fever vaccine.

This chain uses TRBV7-3 with TRBJ1-1; D perhaps matches TRBD1 (5 bases). V lost 5 bases and J 11 bases, leaving 21 bases between the germline ends. Germline CDR1 SGHTA, CDR2 FQGTGA. This CDR3 has 14 amino acids. The CDR3 spells CASSKTEATDVAFF. CDR3 DNA: TGTGCCAGCAGCAAAACCGAGGCGACAGACGTTGCTTTCTTT.

V usage is TRBV7-2 and J usage is TRBJ2-7; D might be TRBD2 (5 bases). Germline V gives CDR1 SGHTA, CDR2 FQGNSA. Trimming removed 5 bases from V and 2 bases from J, with 13 bases in between. The CDR3 is 14 amino acids. The CDR3 bases are TGTGCCAGCAGCGACCGGACTGGCCCCTACGAGCAGTACTTC. Its protein is CASSDRTGPYEQYF.

This chain joins TRBV18 and TRBJ2-1, with TRBD1 matching 9 bases. Trimming at V came to 0 bases and at J to 7 bases, leaving 1 base not matched to a gene. Germline V gives CDR1 KGHSH, CDR2 LQKENI. CDR3 size: 14 residues. The DNA of the CDR3 is TGTGCCAGCTCACCACCGGGGACAGGGAATGAGCAGTTCTTC. It encodes CASSPPGTGNEQFF.

The CDR3 nucleotides are TGCGCCAGCAGCGCTGTGGGGAAGAACACTGAAGCTTTCTTT. Its protein product is CASSAVGKNTEAFF. The V call is TRBV5-1, the J call TRBJ1-1; D is undetermined. The CDR3 spans 14 residues. Trimming left V 4 bases short and J 1 base short, with 11 bases between. Germline CDR1 SGHRS, CDR2 YFSETQ.

The V call is TRBV19, the J call TRBJ1-3, with D hard to call. The germline V gene has CDR1 LNHDA and CDR2 SQIVND (reference sequence). The V end was cut by 5 bases, the J end by 2 bases, with 16 bases between. The CDR3 loop spans 16 amino acids. CDR3 in DNA: TGTGCCAGTAGTGAAATCTTGACCCCAACTGGAAACACCATATATTTT. Protein sequence: CASSEILTPTGNTIYF.

The CDR3 sequence: CASSLGQDTEAFF. The CDR3 region has the DNA TGCGCCAGCAGCTTGGGTCAGGACACTGAAGCTTTCTTT. V and J are TRBV5-1 and TRBJ1-1; D gene unclear. V was cut by 0 bases and J by 3 bases, with 6 bases left in between. The CDR3 contains 13 residues. Germline V gene data show CDR1 as SGHRS and CDR2 as YFSETQ.

This clonotype was detected many times. The chain couples TRBV7-2 to TRBJ1-5, with D possibly being TRBD1 (5 bases). This CDR3 is built from 14 residues. Trimming took off 5 bases at V and 3 bases at J, with 11 bases between the two ends. Germline loops: CDR1 SGHTA, CDR2 FQGNSA. In DNA form, the CDR3 reads TGTGCCAGCAGCCCCGGGACGGTCAATCAGCCCCAGCATTTT. Amino acid sequence: CASSPGTVNQPQHF.

The chain combines TRBV4-1 with TRBJ2-3; tentatively, D is TRBD2 (6 bases). The CDR3 consists of 17 residues. V dropped 2 bases and J dropped 0 bases, with 15 bases sitting between them. Germline CDR1 is MGHRA and CDR2 is YSYEKL. The CDR3 DNA is TGCGCCAGCAGCCAACCAAGACTAGGCTCTAGCACAGATACGCAGTATTTT. It codes for CASSQPRLGSSTDTQYF.

In its sample, this clonotype was seen a few times. The CDR3 nucleotides are TGTGACAGCAGTTTAGCCTTTCTCGGGGGGGGTACCTCATACGAGCAGTACGTC. Translated, it gives CDSSLAFLGGGTSYEQYV. The chain links TRBV12-3 or TRBV12-4 to TRBJ2-7, with TRBD2 identical over 8 bases. The CDR3 spans 18 residues.

This clonotype was seen only a few times. V is TRBV7-2 and J is TRBJ1-1, with D perhaps matching TRBD1 (6 bases). Trimming removed 8 bases at V and 8 bases at J, with 15 bases between. The CDR3 is 12 residues long. In germline, CDR1 is SGHTA, CDR2 FQGNSA. The CDR3 here is CASRPGGPEAFF. CDR3 coding DNA: TGTGCCAGCCGACCTGGGGGGCCGGAAGCTTTCTTT. Full variable domain (missing parts from reference TRBV7-2 and TRBJ1-1): GAGVSQSPSNKVTEKGKDVELRCDPISGHTALYWYRQSLGQGLEFLIYFQGNSAPDKSGLPSDRFSAERTGGSVSTLTIQRTQQEDSAVYLCASRPGGPEAFFGQGTRLTVV.

The J gene is TRBJ2-7, the V gene TRBV5-5, with D possibly TRBD2 on 6 matching bases. Trimming took off 1 base at V and 6 bases at J, with 8 bases between the two ends. The CDR3 has 12 residues. CDR1 is SGHKS, CDR2 YYEKEE, per germline (reference sequence). The CDR3, as DNA: TGTGCCAGCAGCTTGAACGGGGGCGAGCAGTACGTC. It encodes CASSLNGGEQYV.

The chain joins TRBV6-2 or TRBV6-3 to TRBJ2-2; no definite D call. Germline assignment: CDR1 MNHEY and CDR2 SVGEGT. CDR3 length: 12 amino acids. V lost 7 bases to trimming and J lost 8 bases, with 11 bases between them. The CDR3 DNA reads TGTGCCAGCACTCAAAAGTTAGGGGAGCTGTTTTTT. The encoded protein is CASTQKLGELFF.

This clonotype was detected many times. The V and J genes are TRBV5-4 and TRBJ2-5; perhaps D is TRBD1 or TRBD2 (5 bases each). With 2 bases removed from V and 4 bases from J, the gap between germline ends came to 12 bases. The V gene's germline CDR1 is SGHNT and CDR2 YYREEE (reference sequence). The CDR3 runs to 14 residues. The CDR3 DNA follows: TGTGCCAGCAGCTTTGCCGGGGCCGGAGAGACCCAGTACTTC. Translation gives CASSFAGAGETQYF.

V usage is TRBV7-7 and J usage is TRBJ2-7, with 11 bases aligning to TRBD2. The CDR3 is 17 residues long. Per the germline V gene, CDR1 is SSHAT and CDR2 is FNYEAQ (reference sequence). The CDR3 sequence is CASSYPITSGGTYEQYV. In DNA form, the CDR3 reads TGTGCTAGCAGTTACCCAATCACTAGCGGGGGCACCTACGAGCAGTACGTC.

V gene TRBV7-9 combines with J gene TRBJ1-4, with D perhaps matching TRBD1 (6 bases). This CDR3 contains 17 residues. Germline V gene data show CDR1 as SEHNR and CDR2 as FQNEAQ (reference sequence). V gave up 5 bases and J gave up 3 bases, with 19 bases separating them. CDR3 loop: CASSGGRHARANEKLFF. CDR3 bases: TGTGCCAGCAGCGGGGGGCGGCACGCTAGGGCTAATGAAAAACTGTTTTTT.

In this sample, this clonotype turned up a few times. The CDR3: CASSREENSPLHF. CDR3 sequence (DNA): TGTGCCAGCTCGCGGGAGGAGAATTCACCCCTCCACTTT. The chain combines TRBV18 with TRBJ1-6; D unresolved. Germline loops: CDR1 KGHSH, CDR2 LQKENI. Trimming cost V 6 bases and J 7 bases, with 10 bases left between them. The CDR3 is made up of 13 amino acids.

The CDR3 loop is CASSASPYAGGDTQYF. CDR3 DNA: TGTGCCAGCAGTGCCTCCCCCTACGCGGGGGGAGATACGCAGTATTTT. This chain links TRBV6-4 with TRBJ2-3; TRBD2 aligns across 8 bases. The length of the CDR3 is 16 residues. Trimming removed 4 bases from V and 5 bases from J; junction bases left unmatched: 11. CDR1 MRHNA and CDR2 SNTAGT come from the germline V gene.

This clonotype came up a few times. This chain joins TRBV9 and TRBJ2-3, with 9 bases lining up with TRBD2. Germline assignment: CDR1 SGDLS and CDR2 YYNGEE. V lost 4 bases, J lost 4 bases, and 13 bases stayed unmatched. The CDR3 length is 17 residues. CDR3 coding DNA: TGTGCCAGCAGCCCGCACGGGGCTAGCGGGGCCCCAGATACGCAGTATTTT. Protein: CASSPHGASGAPDTQYF.

The sample holds a few counts of this clonotype. V gene TRBV2 combines with J gene TRBJ2-4; D might be TRBD1 (5 bases). The CDR3 is made up of 14 amino acids. Per germline, CDR1 SNHLY and CDR2 FYNNEI. The V gene lost 6 bases and the J gene lost 0 bases, with 9 bases spanning the gap. The CDR3 DNA reads as TGTGCCAGCAGCATACAGGTAGCCAAAAACATTCAGTACTTC. This translates into CASSIQVAKNIQYF.

The chain uses TRBV7-2 and TRBJ2-5, with D possibly matching TRBD2 (6 bases). Germline loops: CDR1 SGHTA, CDR2 FQGNSA. V gave up 5 bases and J gave up 2 bases, with 12 bases separating them. The CDR3 length is 14 residues. CDR3 bases: TGTGCCAGCAGCCTTCGGGGGACTCAAGAGACCCAGTACTTC. It specifies CASSLRGTQETQYF.

V usage is TRBV7-9 and J usage is TRBJ1-3; no firm D call. V dropped 4 bases and J dropped 4 bases, with 11 bases sitting between them. CDR1 SEHNR and CDR2 FQNEAQ come from the germline V gene (reference sequence). The CDR3 runs 14 residues. DNA of the CDR3: TGTGCCAGCAGCTCTGGTCCCGTGGGAAACACCATATATTTT. This translates into CASSSGPVGNTIYF.

This clonotype has more than one count but fewer than ten. The genes are TRBV7-7 and TRBJ2-5, with D maybe TRBD2 (5 bases). Germline CDR1 and CDR2: SSHAT and FNYEAQ (reference sequence). This CDR3 region has 13 residues. Trimming shortened V by 4 bases and J by 9 bases, and 15 bases separated the two germline ends. In DNA, the CDR3 is TGTGCCAGCAGCTGGACTGTTGCTGAGGCCCAGTACTTC. Translation: CASSWTVAEAQYF.

This clonotype has a handful of counts. The chain has TRBV1 and TRBJ2-3; the table's D call TRBD2 went unverified against the DNA. TRBV1 is termed a pseudogene. The CDR3 contains 17 residues. The CDR3 coding sequence is TGCACCAGCAGCCAAGACTGCGCGGGGGGGATCACAGATACGCAGTATTTT. Residues: CTSSQDCAGGITDTQYF.